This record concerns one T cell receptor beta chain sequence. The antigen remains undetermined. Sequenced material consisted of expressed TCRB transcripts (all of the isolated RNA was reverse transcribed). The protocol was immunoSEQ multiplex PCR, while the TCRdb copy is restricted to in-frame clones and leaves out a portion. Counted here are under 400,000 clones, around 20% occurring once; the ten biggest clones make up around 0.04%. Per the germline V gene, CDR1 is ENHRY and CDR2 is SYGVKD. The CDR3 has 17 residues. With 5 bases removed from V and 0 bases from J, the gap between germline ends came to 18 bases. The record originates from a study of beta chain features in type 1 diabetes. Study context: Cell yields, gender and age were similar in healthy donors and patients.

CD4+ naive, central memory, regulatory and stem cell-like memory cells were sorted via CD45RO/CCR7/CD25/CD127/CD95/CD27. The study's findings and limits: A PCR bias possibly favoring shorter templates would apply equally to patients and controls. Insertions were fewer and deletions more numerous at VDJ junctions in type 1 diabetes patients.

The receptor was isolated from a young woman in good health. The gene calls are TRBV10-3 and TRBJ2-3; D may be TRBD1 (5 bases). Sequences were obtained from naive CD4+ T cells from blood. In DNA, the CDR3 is TGTGCCATCAGTCCACGCGGAAGGGGTCCAAGCACAGATACGCAGTATTTT. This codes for CAISPRGRGPSTDTQYF.